The 24 T cell receptor beta chains below all came from one sample that was sequenced in a study of low-dose radiotherapy and immunotherapy resistance in tumors. Time point denoted: after trial treatment. Treatment reported: LDRT plus nivolumab, ipilimumab, low-dose cyclophosphamide and aspirin (RACIN trial). TRAV- and TRBV-specific primers, spanning alpha and beta chains, primed first-strand cDNA. Using a constant-region primer together with a V-primer adapter, TCRs were subjected to around 22 PCR cycles of amplification. Using its own MiXCR run on the reads, TCRdb lists one record per CDR3 protein. In the table there are some 100,000 distinct CDR3 sequences, 20% to 25% of which are singletons. The source was PBMCs, collected after low-dose radiotherapy plus immunotherapy. Receptors originate from a female donor with ovarian cancer.

This clonotype was seen repeatedly, ten times or more. The gene calls are TRBV12-3 or TRBV12-4 and TRBJ2-3; 7 bases line up with TRBD2. The CDR3 extends over 23 amino acids. The ends lost 2 bases at V and 4 bases at J; junction bases unmatched: 30. This chain's CDR3 is CASSLYFWARWEGSALKADTQYF. The DNA for the CDR3 is TGTGCCAGCAGTTTATATTTCTGGGCCAGGTGGGAGGGATCGGCGTTAAAAGCAGATACGCAGTATTTT.

This clonotype was recorded many times. This rearrangement joins TRBV28 to TRBJ1-2, with D possibly matching TRBD1 (5 bases). Germline CDR1 is MDHEN and CDR2 is SYDVKM. The CDR3 runs 12 residues. V lost 6 bases and J 4 bases, leaving 9 bases between the germline ends. This CDR3 is CASRVGVYGYTF. Here the CDR3 DNA reads TGTGCCAGCAGAGTAGGGGTCTATGGCTACACCTTC.

This clonotype appeared many times. The genes are TRBV27 and TRBJ2-2; TRBD2 agrees at 13 bases. The CDR3 totals 16 residues. The V and J ends lost 5 bases and 7 bases, in that order; junction bases with no gene match: 7. The germline V gene encodes CDR1 MNHEY and CDR2 SMNVEV (reference sequence). As DNA, the CDR3 is TGTGCCAGCAGTACTCCCGGACTAGCGGGAGTCGGGGAGCTGTTTTTT. It yields the protein CASSTPGLAGVGELFF.

This clonotype was observed many times. The J gene is TRBJ2-2, the V gene TRBV28; TRBD2 is a possible D gene (6 bases). The CDR3 extends over 15 amino acids. Germline CDR1 and CDR2: MDHEN and SYDVKM. V gave up 2 bases and J gave up 7 bases, with 14 bases separating them. The CDR3 bases are TGTGCCAGCAGTTTAGGGACTTTATCGGGCGGGGAGCTGTTTTTT. Translation gives CASSLGTLSGGELFF. Drawing the rest from reference TRBV28 and TRBJ2-2, the complete variable domain is DVKVTQSSRYLVKRTGEKVFLECVQDMDHENMFWYRQDPGLGLRLIYFSYDVKMKEKGDIPEGYSVSREKKERFSLILESASTNQTSMYLCASSLGTLSGGELFFGEGSRLTVL.

This clonotype came up many times. The chain combines TRBV5-1 with TRBJ2-7; D is ambiguous. The CDR3 is 15 residues long. Germline loops: CDR1 SGHRS, CDR2 YFSETQ. The ends were cut back, 1 base at V and 7 bases at J, with 18 bases in the middle. In DNA, the CDR3 is TGCGCCAGCAGCTTGAACGGCCGGGTAGAAAGGGAGCAGTACTTC. Translation gives CASSLNGRVEREQYF.

This clonotype was seen repeatedly, ten times or more. The J gene is TRBJ2-7, the V gene TRBV19, with D perhaps TRBD1 or TRBD2 (5 bases each). This CDR3 spans 14 amino acids. V lost 1 base and J 0 bases, leaving 7 bases between the germline ends. Germline V gives CDR1 LNHDA, CDR2 SQIVND (reference sequence). The CDR3 loop is CASSIAGRSYEQYF. Here the CDR3 DNA reads TGTGCCAGTAGTATAGCGGGGCGCTCCTACGAGCAGTACTTC. Combining the CDR3 with reference TRBV19 and TRBJ2-7 gives the whole variable domain DGGITQSPKYLFRKEGQNVTLSCEQNLNHDAMYWYRQDPGQGLRLIYYSQIVNDFQKGDIAEGYSVSREKKESFPLTVTSAQKNPTAFYLCASSIAGRSYEQYFGPGTRLTVT.

This clonotype showed up many times. A junction end diverges from the germline sequence, so it may reflect a read error. The chain links TRBV7-9 to TRBJ1-1, with D unresolved. CDR1 SEHNR and CDR2 FQNEAQ come from the germline V gene (reference sequence). The CDR3 length is 11 residues. The CDR3, as DNA: TGTGTCAGCAGCTTAGACCGTTTGGCTTTCTTT. Translation gives CVSSLDRLAFF. Complete variable domain (other parts from reference TRBV7-9 and TRBJ1-1): DTGVSQNPRHKITKRGQNVTFRCDPISEHNRLYWYRQTLGQGPEFLTYFQNEAQLEKSRLLSDRFSAERPKGSFSTLEIQRTEQGDSAMYLCVSSLDRLAFFGQGTRLTVV.

Ten or more counts support this clonotype. The V gene is TRBV7-8, the J gene TRBJ2-7; the D is unclear. The germline V gene encodes CDR1 SGHVS and CDR2 FQNEAQ. This CDR3 comprises 16 residues. The V end lost 0 bases, the J end lost 6 bases, and 18 bases lay between the germline ends. CDR3 coding DNA: TGTGCCAGCAGCTTAGCGATTGGGCCGCCCTTAACCGAGCAGTACTTC. It translates to CASSLAIGPPLTEQYF. Together with reference TRBV7-8 and TRBJ2-7, the CDR3 gives the full variable domain: GAGVSQSPRYKVAKRGQDVALRCDPISGHVSLFWYQQALGQGPEFLTYFQNEAQLDKSGLPSDRFFAERPEGSVSTLKIQRTQQEDSAVYLCASSLAIGPPLTEQYFGPGTRLTVT.

About this clonotype: A read error likely explains this, since a far larger clone differs by one base. The gene calls are TRBV6-5 and TRBJ1-2; a weak D match, TRBD1 (6 bases). In germline, CDR1 is MNHEY, CDR2 SVGAGI. The CDR3 sequence is 16 residues long. The CDR3 DNA follows: TGTGCCAGAAGTTACTCGACTATGAAGGCAGGGGCGGAAGTCACCTTC. Translated: CARSYSTMKAGAEVTF.

The table lists this clonotype with many counts. The J gene is TRBJ1-5, the V gene TRBV11-2, with D possibly matching TRBD1 (5 bases). V lost 0 bases, J lost 5 bases, and 11 bases lay in between. The CDR3 has 15 amino acids. Germline CDR1 is SGHAT and CDR2 is FQNNGV. The CDR3 DNA reads TGTGCCAGCAGCTTAGACGGGACTTGGGATCAGCCCCAGCATTTT. Its translation: CASSLDGTWDQPQHF.

The rearrangement links TRBV7-3 to TRBJ1-2, with a possible D match to TRBD1 (5 bases). V lost 1 base and J lost 6, with 24 bases in between. Germline assignment: CDR1 SGHTA and CDR2 FQGTGA. This CDR3 spans 18 amino acids. As DNA, the CDR3 is TGTGCCAGCAGCTTAAATCCTCAGGGTGCCGTTAAATCTAATGGCTACACCTTC. This gives the protein CASSLNPQGAVKSNGYTF.

Ten or more counts support this clonotype. The chain uses TRBV3-1 and TRBJ2-3; TRBD2 aligns across 11 bases. The length of the CDR3 is 16 residues. With V trimmed by 4 bases and J by 2 bases, 5 bases remained unmatched. Germline-derived CDR1 and CDR2 are LGHDT and YNNKEL (reference sequence). CDR3: CASSRQTSGNTDTQYF. The CDR3 nucleotides are TGTGCCAGCAGCCGACAGACTAGCGGGAACACAGATACGCAGTATTTT.

This clonotype was seen repeatedly, ten times or more. V gene TRBV6-2 or TRBV6-3 combines with J gene TRBJ2-5, with D perhaps assigned TRBD1 or TRBD2 (6 bases each). Germline V gene data show CDR1 as MNHEY and CDR2 as SVGEGT. The V end was cut by 8 bases, the J end by 5 bases, with 18 bases between. The CDR3 contains 14 residues. The CDR3 DNA reads as TGTGCCAGCGCGGGGCAGGGGAGGTCGGAGACCCAGTACTTC. Protein product: CASAGQGRSETQYF.

This clonotype has ten or more counts. The chain carries TRBV5-1 and TRBJ2-1; D may be TRBD2 (5 bases). The length of the CDR3 is 16 residues. Trimming took 0 bases from V and 7 from J, leaving 17 bases between them. Looked up from germline, CDR1 is SGHRS and CDR2 is YFSETQ. The DNA for the CDR3 is TGCGCCAGCAGCTTGGCCGCTAGCTCCCTTGGTAATGAGCAGTTCTTC. Encoded protein: CASSLAASSLGNEQFF.

The genes are TRBV9 and TRBJ2-3, with TRBD1 matching over 10 bases. The CDR3 has 18 amino acids. Germline CDR1 and CDR2: SGDLS and YYNGEE. Unmatched junction bases numbered 13, after V lost 1 base and J lost 5 bases. CDR3 sequence reads: CASSVKVQGQGKGDTQYF. The CDR3 DNA sequence: TGTGCCAGCAGCGTAAAGGTCCAGGGACAGGGGAAGGGAGATACGCAGTATTTT.

CDR3 in DNA: TGTGCCAGCAGTTCGCCGAGTAGCACAGATACGCAGTATTTT. It is translated as CASSSPSSTDTQYF. The chain has TRBV28 and TRBJ2-3, with no clear D. Deletions cut 4 bases from V and 0 bases from J, with 8 bases between. CDR1 MDHEN and CDR2 SYDVKM come from the germline V gene. The CDR3 covers 14 residues.

This clonotype appeared many times. The chain combines TRBV6-2 or TRBV6-3 with TRBJ1-4; D ambiguous. CDR3 length: 11 amino acids. CDR1 and CDR2 from the germline V gene are MNHEY and SVGEGT. Trimming cost V 4 bases and J 10 bases, with 7 bases left between them. The DNA for the CDR3 is TGTGCCAGCAGTTTTTCCCGAAAACTGTTTTTT. Its protein is CASSFSRKLFF.

This clonotype was detected ten times or more. This chain uses TRBV12-3 or TRBV12-4 with TRBJ2-2; D is possibly TRBD1 (6 bases). The CDR3 loop spans 14 amino acids. V lost 5 bases, J lost 6 bases, and 13 bases lay in between. CDR3 protein: CASSPGQISGELFF. DNA of the CDR3: TGTGCCAGCAGTCCAGGACAGATTTCCGGGGAGCTGTTTTTT.

This clonotype was recorded at least ten times. V gene TRBV6-5 combines with J gene TRBJ2-3; 9 bases map to TRBD2. Germline V lookup: CDR1 MNHEY, CDR2 SVGAGI. The CDR3 covers 19 residues. Trimming removed 4 bases from V and 2 bases from J; junction bases left unmatched: 16. CDR3 DNA: TGTGCCAGCAGTTCCCGACCTTCTAGCGGGGTCTCTTTCACAGATACGCAGTATTTT. Translating gives CASSSRPSSGVSFTDTQYF.

This clonotype was counted many times. This chain links TRBV7-2 with TRBJ1-1; D perhaps matches TRBD1 (6 bases). The V gene lost 1 base and the J gene lost 1 base, with 10 bases spanning the gap. The germline CDR1 and CDR2 sequences are SGHTA and FQGNSA. This CDR3 has 15 residues. CDR3: CASSLVWGANTEAFF. In nucleotides, the CDR3 is TGTGCCAGCAGCTTAGTTTGGGGGGCGAACACTGAAGCTTTCTTT.

This clonotype was observed many times. This chain connects TRBV7-9 to TRBJ2-6, with D perhaps matching TRBD1 or TRBD2 (5 bases each). Looked up from germline, CDR1 is SEHNR and CDR2 is FQNEAQ (reference sequence). This CDR3 is 17 amino acids long. Trimming left V 5 bases short and J 3 bases short, with 17 bases between. The CDR3 DNA reads TGTGCCAGCAGCCCGGGACGGAGTCCGAATGGGGCCAACGTCCTGACTTTC. It translates to CASSPGRSPNGANVLTF.

This clonotype has ten or more counts. The rearrangement uses TRBV10-3 and TRBJ2-3; D perhaps matches TRBD1 (5 bases). Germline V CDR1 and CDR2: ENHRY, SYGVKD. CDR3 length: 14 residues. The V gene lost 6 bases and the J gene lost 2 bases, with 12 bases spanning the gap. The CDR3 loop reads CAIRDTRNTDTQYF. The CDR3 DNA reads as TGTGCCATCAGGGACACCCGGAACACAGATACGCAGTATTTT.

Comments on this clonotype: A read error is the likely source, as a far larger clone sits one nucleotide away. The rearrangement uses TRBV21-1 and TRBJ1-3. TRBV21-1 is tagged as a pseudogene. This CDR3 is 13 amino acids long. This CDR3 reads CASSDHNSNTIYF. For the CDR3, the DNA is TGTGCCAGCAGTGATCACAACTCGAACACCATATATTTT.

This clonotype came up many times. This chain connects TRBV6-2 or TRBV6-3 to TRBJ2-1, with 9 bases identical to TRBD1. The CDR3 totals 15 residues. Losses at the gene ends were 6 bases for V and 4 bases for J; bases not matched to a gene: 7. Germline V CDR1 and CDR2: MNHEY, SVGEGT. This CDR3 reads CASRSWDRAYNEQFF. Here the CDR3 DNA reads TGTGCCAGCAGAAGCTGGGACAGGGCTTACAATGAGCAGTTCTTC.